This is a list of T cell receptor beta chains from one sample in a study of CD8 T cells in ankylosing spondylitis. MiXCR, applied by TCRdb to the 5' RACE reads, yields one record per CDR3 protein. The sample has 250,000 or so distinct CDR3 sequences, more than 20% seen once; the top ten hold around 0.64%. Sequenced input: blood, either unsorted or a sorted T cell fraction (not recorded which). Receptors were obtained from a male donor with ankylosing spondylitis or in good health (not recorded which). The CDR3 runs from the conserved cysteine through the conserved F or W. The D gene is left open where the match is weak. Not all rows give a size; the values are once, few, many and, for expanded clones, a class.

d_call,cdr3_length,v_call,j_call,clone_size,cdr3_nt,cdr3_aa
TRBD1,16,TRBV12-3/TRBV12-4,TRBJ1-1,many,TGTGCCAGCAGCCCCGGGACAGGGGTCATGAACACTGAAGCTTTCTTT,CASSPGTGVMNTEAFF
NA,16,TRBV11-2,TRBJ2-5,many,TGTGCCAGCAGCTTAGTCTTTCGGACACCGCAAGAGACCCAGTACTTC,CASSLVFRTPQETQYF
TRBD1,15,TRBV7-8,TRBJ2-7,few,TGTGCCAGCAGCTTATCACAGGGGGCTCTGTACGAGCAGTACTTC,CASSLSQGALYEQYF
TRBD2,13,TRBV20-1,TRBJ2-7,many,TGCAGTGCTAGAGAGGGAGGGAACGGTGAGCAGTACTTC,CSAREGGNGEQYF
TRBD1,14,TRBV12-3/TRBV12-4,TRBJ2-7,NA,TGTGCCAGCAGTTTCGGGACAGGGTCGGACGAGCAGTACTTC,CASSFGTGSDEQYF
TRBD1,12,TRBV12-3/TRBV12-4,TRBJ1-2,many,TGTGCCAGCAGTGGACAGGGTTTTGGCTACACCTTC,CASSGQGFGYTF
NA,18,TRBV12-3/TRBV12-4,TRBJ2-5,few,TGTGCCAGCAGTGTATTCCGCCTAGGGTTCGCAAGGAACGAGACCCAGTACTTC,CASSVFRLGFARNETQYF
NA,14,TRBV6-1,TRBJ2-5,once,TGTGCCAGCACCGAGGGAGGCTTCCAAGAGACCCAGTACTTC,CASTEGGFQETQYF
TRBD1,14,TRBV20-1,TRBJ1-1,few,TGCAGTGCCCCGCCGGGAACAGGGGACACTGAAGCTTTCTTT,CSAPPGTGDTEAFF
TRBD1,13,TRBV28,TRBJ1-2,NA,TGTGCCAGCAGGCGGGACAGAAACTATGGCTACACCTTC,CASRRDRNYGYTF
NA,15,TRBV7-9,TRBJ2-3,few,TGTGCCAGCAGCTTAGGTTTACCAAGCACAGATACGCAGTATTTT,CASSLGLPSTDTQYF
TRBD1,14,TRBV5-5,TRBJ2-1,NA,TGTGCCAGCAGCTCACAGGGGGCGGACAATGAGCAGTTCTTC,CASSSQGADNEQFF
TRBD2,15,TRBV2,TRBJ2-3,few,TGTGCCAGCAGTGTAACTAGCGGGGTTACAGATACGCAGTATTTT,CASSVTSGVTDTQYF
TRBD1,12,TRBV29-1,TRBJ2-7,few,TGCAGCGTTGCGGGACAGGGATCCGAGCAGTACTTC,CSVAGQGSEQYF
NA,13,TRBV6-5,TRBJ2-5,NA,TGTGCCAGCAGTTACTGGACAGTAGGGACCCAGTACTTC,CASSYWTVGTQYF
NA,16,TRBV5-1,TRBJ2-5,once,TGCGCCAGCAGCTTCGGACCCGGGGGGCCCCAAGAGACCCAGTACTTC,CASSFGPGGPQETQYF
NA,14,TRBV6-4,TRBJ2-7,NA,TGTGCCAGCAGTGAAGGGGATAGCTCCTACGAGCAGTACTTC,CASSEGDSSYEQYF
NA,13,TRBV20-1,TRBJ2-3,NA,TGCAGTGCTAGAGATATGGCTCCAGATACGCAGTATTTT,CSARDMAPDTQYF
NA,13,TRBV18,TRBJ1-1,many,TGTGCCAGCTCACCACCAGAGGGCTTAGAAGCTTTCTTT,CASSPPEGLEAFF
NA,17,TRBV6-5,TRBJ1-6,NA,TGTGCCAGCAGTTACTCGAGTAGGAGGGTGGGGAGCTCACCCCTCCACTTT,CASSYSSRRVGSSPLHF
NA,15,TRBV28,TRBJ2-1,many,TGTGCCAGCAGGGTCAGGACATCCAAGTACAATGAGCAGTTCTTC,CASRVRTSKYNEQFF
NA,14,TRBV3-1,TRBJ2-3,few,TGTGCCAGCAGCCACAGAGGGAGACTAGATACGCAGTATTTT,CASSHRGRLDTQYF
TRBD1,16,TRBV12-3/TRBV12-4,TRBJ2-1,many,TGTGCCAGCAGTTTCGCGGTGGGACAGGGGTTCATGGAGCAGTTCTTC,CASSFAVGQGFMEQFF
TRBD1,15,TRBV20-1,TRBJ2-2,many,TGCAGTGCTAGGCGGCCGCTACAGGGGTCCGGGGAGCTGTTTTTT,CSARRPLQGSGELFF
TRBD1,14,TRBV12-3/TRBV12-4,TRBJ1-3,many,TGTGCCAGCAGAACGACAGGGTCTGGAAACACCATATATTTT,CASRTTGSGNTIYF
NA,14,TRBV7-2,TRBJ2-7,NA,TGTGCCAGCACCCTGGGCGTCCGCCCCTACGAGCAGTACTTC,CASTLGVRPYEQYF
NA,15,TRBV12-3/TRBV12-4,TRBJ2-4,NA,TGTGCCAGCAGTTTAGCCCTTCAACGCAAAAACATTCAGTACTTC,CASSLALQRKNIQYF
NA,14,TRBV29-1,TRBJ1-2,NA,TGCAGCGTGGAACGGGACGGGGGGTCTCGGAGCTACACCTTC,CSVERDGGSRSYTF
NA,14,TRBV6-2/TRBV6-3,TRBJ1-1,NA,TGTGCCAGCAGACGATCGGGCGGGAACACTGAAGCTTTCTTT,CASRRSGGNTEAFF
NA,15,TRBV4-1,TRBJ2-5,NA,TGCGCCAGCAGCCAAGTGGGGTCTGGGGGGGAGACCCAGTACTTC,CASSQVGSGGETQYF